This entry concerns a single T cell receptor (beta chain). The antigen remains unidentified. TCRdb keeps only in-frame clones here, not all; method: immunoSEQ multiplex PCR. Here the sample spans tens of thousands of clones, 88% being singletons. Germline V gene data show CDR1 as LNHDA and CDR2 as SQIVND (reference sequence). V dropped 1 base and J dropped 5 bases, with 9 bases sitting between them. CDR3 length equals 14 residues. This specimen comes from a study of OX40 agonist ivuxolimab in advanced cancers. The wider study: Clinicians treated patients with ivuxolimab, an agonistic anti-OX40 (CD134) antibody.

General study points: Among expanded peripheral T cells, antigen specificity went undetermined.

This chain links TRBV19 with TRBJ2-1; D gene ambiguous. This TCR was sampled from an adult with an advanced solid tumor such as melanoma, head and neck, liver or kidney cancer. The sequencing here drew on CD4+ or CD8+ T cells sorted from blood, taken in a trial of the OX40 agonist ivuxolimab. CDR3 in amino acids: CASSIGGIDNEQFF. The CDR3 region has the DNA TGTGCCAGTAGTATAGGGGGAATCGACAATGAGCAGTTCTTC.